This T cell receptor delta chain was retrieved from a study of Vδ1+ human thymocytes. Regarding the study as a whole: In the thymus, TRG and TRD repertoires looked highly polyclonal with Gaussian CDR3 lengths.

This clone came up a few times. The antigen is not known. Trimming took 1 base from V and 0 from J, leaving 15 bases between them. CDR3 size: 17 residues. CDR1 and CDR2 from the germline V gene are TSWWSYY and QGS. The sorted cells were CD3+ Vdelta1+ Vdelta2- thymocytes from alphabeta-depleted thymus. RNA was extracted from the cells and then reverse transcribed. The CDR3 regions were amplified by multiplex PCR from V-gene primers to a constant-region primer. TCRdb redid clone calling on the multiplex PCR reads using CATT. The data hold tens of thousands of delta-chain clones, with 15% to 20% observed a single time.

Input material: Vdelta1+ gamma-delta thymocytes from the thymus. As to subset: FACS-sorted CD3+ TCRalphabeta- TCRVdelta1+ TCRVdelta2- thymocytes. The receptor's source is a boy younger than two who had congenital heart surgery. The chain couples TRDV1 to TRDJ1; D might be TRDD3 (6 bases). CDR3 sequence (DNA): TGTGCTCTTGGGGAACGGTGGCTGGGGCCCTACACCGATAAACTCATCTTT. It specifies CALGERWLGPYTDKLIF.